Listed below are T cell receptor beta chains from one sample, sequenced in a study of blood T cell repertoires in COVID-19. The data were produced by immunoSEQ multiplex PCR, yet TCRdb's version contains in-frame clones alone and is incomplete. The repertoire holds 97,000 or so clones, just over 90% seen once, with around 5% in the top ten. The material sequenced was peripheral blood. The receptors originated from a man between 50 and 59 years old with acute or convalescent COVID-19. The CDR3 runs from the conserved cysteine through the conserved F or W.

TRBV2	13	TRBJ1-5	CASTGQTNQPQHF
TRBV5-1	14	TRBJ1-3	CASSLGTAGNTIYF
TRBV2	15	TRBJ1-1	CASSQGTPRGTEAFF
TRBV12-5	17	TRBJ1-3	CASGLGSGGWGGNTIYF
TRBV5-1	15	TRBJ2-5	CASTFMTGGQETQYF
TRBV7-2	15	TRBJ2-7	CASSDRRSYSYEQYF
TRBV24-1	11	TRBJ2-7	CATSHPYEQYF
TRBV11-2	13	TRBJ2-7	CASSGTSIYEQYF
TRBV7-2	13	TRBJ2-7	CASSFPGSYEQYF
TRBV18	15	TRBJ2-5	CASSPPGHLLETQYF
TRBV3-1/TRBV3-2	13	TRBJ1-4	CASGTGGGEKLFF
TRBV7-9	15	TRBJ2-1	CASSLEGHSYNEQFF
TRBV5-6	16	TRBJ1-4	CASSSVRRDREEKLFF
TRBV6-2/TRBV6-3	18	TRBJ2-2	CASSYDFTSSSNTGELFF
TRBV29-1	14	TRBJ1-2	CSVEYLTGGYGYTF
TRBV6-5	12	TRBJ1-3	CATQGSGNTIYF
TRBV15	12	TRBJ1-3	CATSRGLRQKNF
TRBV19	14	TRBJ1-1	CASQLDRGRTEAFF
TRBV5-5	16	TRBJ2-3	CASSVRDSGWTDTQYF
TRBV5-6	18	TRBJ1-2	CASSSQVDTRLANYGYTF
TRBV5-6	14	TRBJ2-7	CASSLAGVPYEQYF
TRBV4-2	15	TRBJ2-7	CASSQEGGTIYEQYF
TRBV6-5	15	TRBJ2-5	CASSLVGGEGETQYF
TRBV19	15	TRBJ2-1	CASIETSGPYNEQFF
TRBV28	16	TRBJ2-3	CASSLLGTGSFDTQYF
TRBV11-3	17	TRBJ2-7	CASSLVAGDTSSYEQYF
TRBV19	14	TRBJ2-2	CASSLRGGTGELFF
TRBV7-6	13	TRBJ2-5	CASSATRGETQYF
TRBV3-1/TRBV3-2	15	TRBJ2-5	CASSRPQGAEETQYF
TRBV6-2/TRBV6-3	14	TRBJ2-1	CASSNSGPYNEQFF
TRBV11-2	18	TRBJ2-2	CASSFSGTSGRPTGELFF
TRBV3-1/TRBV3-2	14	TRBJ1-3	CASSREGSGNTIYF
TRBV6-5	13	TRBJ2-7	CASSRTGIYEQYF
TRBV15	14	TRBJ1-4	CATSREARDEKLFF
TRBV4-2	14	TRBJ1-4	CASSQDRGQAKLFF
TRBV11-3	13	TRBJ2-5	CASSLVYQETQYF
TRBV7-9	14	TRBJ1-5	CASSLAGGNQPQHF
TRBV24-1	15	TRBJ2-3	CATTGGAASTDTQYF
TRBV6-5	15	TRBJ1-5	CASRVTVNSNQPQHF
TRBV14	13	TRBJ1-2	CASSQVSSSGYTF
TRBV2	15	TRBJ2-2	CASSAQLGAAGELFF
TRBV14	16	TRBJ1-1	CASRSAKQGRVTEAFF
TRBV9	14	TRBJ1-1	CASSAGLRGTEAFF